These 31 T cell receptor beta chains originate from one sample sequenced in a study of blood T cell repertoires in COVID-19. Sequenced by immunoSEQ multiplex PCR; TCRdb stores in-frame clones only, minus some. The table records 250,000 to 300,000 clones, approximately 81% of them present only once. The sequenced sample consisted of peripheral blood. These receptor sequences come from a woman aged 55-70 years with active or convalescent COVID-19.

The J gene is TRBJ1-2, the V gene TRBV6-2 or TRBV6-3; TRBD1 is a possible D gene (6 bases). This CDR3 comprises 14 residues. The germline V gene has CDR1 MNHEY and CDR2 SVGEGT. V was clipped by 7 bases and J by 8 bases, with 20 bases between them. CDR3 sequence reads: CASTPTTGDKGYTF. The CDR3, as DNA: TGTGCCAGCACCCCAACGACAGGTGACAAGGGCTACACCTTC.

V and J are TRBV7-2 and TRBJ2-3; 10 nucleotides line up with TRBD2. J was trimmed by 5 bases and V by 0 bases; bases with no gene match: 5. Per the germline V gene, CDR1 is SGHTA and CDR2 is FQGNSA. The CDR3 is 16 residues long. The CDR3 sequence: CASSLALASGGDTQYF. The CDR3 region has the DNA TGTGCCAGCAGCTTAGCGCTGGCTAGCGGGGGAGATACGCAGTATTTT.

The J gene is TRBJ1-5, the V gene TRBV19, with a weak D call TRBD1 (5 bases). Germline CDR1 LNHDA, CDR2 SQIVND (reference sequence). The V gene lost 7 bases and the J gene lost 3 bases, with 16 bases spanning the gap. This CDR3 is 15 amino acids long. CDR3 sequence reads: CASNLGTTVNQPQHF. The CDR3 DNA sequence: TGTGCCAGTAATTTAGGGACTACGGTCAATCAGCCCCAGCATTTT.

The genes are TRBV11-2 and TRBJ2-7, with D perhaps TRBD2 (7 bases). The CDR3 has 14 amino acids. Germline CDR1 and CDR2: SGHAT and FQNNGV. V was shortened by 3 bases and J by 7 bases, with 16 bases between the two germline ends. Here the CDR3 DNA reads TGTGCCAGCAGCTTGAGTGGGGGGGCTGGGGAGCAGTACTTC. Translated: CASSLSGGAGEQYF.

V usage is TRBV2 and J usage is TRBJ1-1; D uncertain. The germline V and J ends were trimmed by 7 bases and 0 bases, with 9 bases remaining between them. This CDR3 has 13 residues. CDR1 and CDR2 from the germline V gene are SNHLY and FYNNEI. The CDR3 region is CASKTYLNTEAFF. The CDR3 nucleotides read TGTGCCAGCAAGACTTATCTGAACACTGAAGCTTTCTTT.

The rearrangement links TRBV19 to TRBJ2-7, with 8 bases aligning to TRBD2. Germline V gene lookup returns CDR1 LNHDA and CDR2 SQIVND (reference sequence). The length of the CDR3 is 15 residues. With 4 bases clipped from V and 0 bases from J, the junction kept 5 bases outside the gene matches. The CDR3 spells CASSTTSGNSYEQYF. The CDR3 bases are TGTGCCAGTAGTACCACTAGCGGTAACTCCTACGAGCAGTACTTC.

The gene calls are TRBV27 and TRBJ1-3; no clear D gene. Trimming pared 2 bases from V and 2 bases from J, leaving 7 bases between. The CDR3 contains 14 residues. The germline CDR1 and CDR2 sequences are MNHEY and SMNVEV (reference sequence). The CDR3 sequence: CASSLKQAGNTIYF. In DNA, the CDR3 is TGTGCCAGCAGTTTAAAGCAGGCTGGAAACACCATATATTTT.

The V and J genes are TRBV11-1 and TRBJ2-1; D is ambiguous. CDR3 size: 14 residues. Germline CDR1 SGHAT, CDR2 FQDESV (reference sequence). Trimming stripped 5 bases from V and 0 bases from J, with 8 bases between. In DNA form, the CDR3 reads TGTGCCAGCAGCGCGCCCACCTCCTACAATGAGCAGTTCTTC. It yields the protein CASSAPTSYNEQFF.

The chain employs TRBV6-6 and TRBJ2-7; TRBD1 matches at 7 bases. The length of the CDR3 is 13 residues. Trimming removed 6 bases from V and 3 bases from J; junction bases left unmatched: 5. Germline V CDR1 and CDR2: MNHNY, SVGAGI (reference sequence). The CDR3 DNA reads as TGTGCCAGCAGGGGACAGATAATCTACGAGCAGTACTTC. Protein: CASRGQIIYEQYF.

J is TRBJ1-1 and V is TRBV7-2; 8 bases fit TRBD1. The CDR3 consists of 14 residues. Germline V gene data show CDR1 as SGHTA and CDR2 as FQGNSA. V shed 0 bases, J shed 4 bases, and the junction held 1 base outside the gene matches. The CDR3, as DNA: TGTGCCAGCAGCTTAGCCGGACAGGGCACTGAAGCTTTCTTT. Encoded protein: CASSLAGQGTEAFF.

The J gene is TRBJ1-5, the V gene TRBV4-3, with 8 bases aligning to TRBD1. Germline V gene lookup returns CDR1 LGHNA and CDR2 YSLEER. V lost 8 bases and J lost 4; bases outside the gene matches: 1. This CDR3 is built from 12 residues. CDR3 coding DNA: TGCGCCAGCGGACAGGGAAATCAGCCCCAGCATTTT. As protein: CASGQGNQPQHF.

The V and J genes are TRBV11-2 and TRBJ2-1; D gene unclear. Per germline, CDR1 SGHAT and CDR2 FQNNGV. Trimming cost V 0 bases and J 7 bases, with 7 bases left between them. The CDR3 spans 13 residues. The DNA of the CDR3 is TGTGCCAGCAGCTTAGAACTGGTAAATGAGCAGTTCTTC. This gives the protein CASSLELVNEQFF. The whole variable domain, remainder taken from reference TRBV11-2 and TRBJ2-1, is EAGVAQSPRYKIIEKRQSVAFWCNPISGHATLYWYQQILGQGPKLLIQFQNNGVVDDSQLPKDRFSAERLKGVDSTLKIQPAKLEDSAVYLCASSLELVNEQFFGPGTRLTVL.

CDR3 protein: CASSPFGGAQQYF. CDR3 DNA sequence: TGTGCCAGCAGTCCTTTCGGGGGTGCGCAGCAGTACTTC. The chain recombines TRBV12-3 or TRBV12-4 with TRBJ2-7, with D possibly being TRBD2 (6 bases). The length of the CDR3 is 13 residues. The V end was cut by 5 bases, the J end by 8 bases, with 16 bases between.

A single count supports this clone. The chain is built from TRBV19 and TRBJ2-3, with D maybe TRBD2 (5 bases). Trimming cost V 6 bases and J 1 base, with 11 bases left between them. Germline lookup yields CDR1 LNHDA and CDR2 SQIVND (reference sequence). CDR3 size: 14 residues. DNA of the CDR3: TGTGCCAGTAGGGCGGGTGGCGGCACAGATACGCAGTATTTT. Residues: CASRAGGGTDTQYF.

The CDR3 loop is CASSQFTGDSGNTIYF. Here the CDR3 DNA reads TGCGCCAGCAGCCAATTTACAGGGGACTCTGGAAACACCATATATTTT. The chain carries TRBV4-3 and TRBJ1-3; 7 bases agree with TRBD1. Germline loops: CDR1 LGHNA, CDR2 YSLEER. CDR3 length: 16 amino acids. V lost 2 bases to trimming and J lost 0 bases; unmatched junction nucleotides: 4.

On this clone itself: Other DNA sequences in the sample encode the same CDR3. The chain employs TRBV27 and TRBJ1-1, with 7 bases that match TRBD1. V dropped 9 bases and J dropped 3; count of bases not matched to a gene: 7. The germline V gene encodes CDR1 MNHEY and CDR2 SMNVEV (reference sequence). The CDR3 spans 13 residues. The CDR3 region is CASSQTGDTEAFF. CDR3 DNA sequence: TGTGCCAGTAGCCAAACAGGGGACACTGAAGCTTTCTTT.

The chain carries TRBV4-2 and TRBJ2-1, with 7 positions matching TRBD1. This CDR3 is built from 16 residues. V gave up 4 bases and J gave up 4 bases; unmatched junction bases: 10. CDR1 and CDR2 (germline): LGHNA, YNFKEQ. DNA of the CDR3: TGTGCCAGCAGCCGGACCTCGGGACAGAAGTACAATGAGCAGTTCTTC. Translating gives CASSRTSGQKYNEQFF.

The chain combines TRBV15 with TRBJ2-7; D is undetermined. Between the trimmed V and J ends, which lost 0 bases and 3 bases, there was a span of 15 bases. The CDR3 runs to 16 residues. Germline loops: CDR1 LNHNV, CDR2 YYDKDF (reference sequence). The CDR3 loop reads CATSRDLVRPGYEQYF. The CDR3 nucleotides read TGTGCCACCAGCAGAGATTTGGTCCGGCCAGGCTACGAGCAGTACTTC.

The V call is TRBV3-1 (or the pseudogene TRBV3-2), the J call TRBJ1-5; D is ambiguous. The CDR3 is 20 amino acids. The germline V gene has CDR1 LGHDT and CDR2 YNNKEL (reference sequence). V was shortened by 2 bases and J by 0 bases, with 23 bases between the two germline ends. CDR3 nucleotide sequence: TGTGCCAGCAGCCAATCATGGGCCATAGCGGGCGGATATAGCAATCAGCCCCAGCATTTT. Translated, it gives CASSQSWAIAGGYSNQPQHF.

This chain connects TRBV19 to TRBJ1-3; 7 nucleotides align to TRBD1. Looked up from germline, CDR1 is LNHDA and CDR2 is SQIVND (reference sequence). The CDR3 is 12 residues long. Germline trimming cut 8 bases from V and 6 bases from J; bases unmatched to any gene: 4. The CDR3 coding sequence is TGTGCCAGTGCGAGGGGGCTAAACACCATATATTTT. Protein product: CASARGLNTIYF.

This chain joins TRBV15 and TRBJ1-1; maybe TRBD1 (6 bases). Trimming shortened V by 5 bases and J by 1 base, and 8 bases separated the two germline ends. The germline V gene encodes CDR1 LNHNV and CDR2 YYDKDF (reference sequence). The CDR3 has 13 residues. The CDR3, as DNA: TGTGCCACCAGCCAGGACAGGAACACTGAAGCTTTCTTT. It yields the protein CATSQDRNTEAFF.

CDR3 DNA sequence: TGTGCCAGCAGCTTGGTGCGACAAGTGAACACTGAAGCTTTCTTT. As protein: CASSLVRQVNTEAFF. The chain employs TRBV5-5 and TRBJ1-1, with no clear D. Trimming took 0 bases from V and 0 from J, leaving 9 bases between them. CDR3 length equals 15 residues. CDR1 is SGHKS and CDR2 is YYEKEE in the germline V gene (reference sequence).

The gene calls are TRBV7-8 and TRBJ1-1; possible D gene TRBD1, 5 bases. The V and J ends lost 7 bases and 6 bases respectively, with 12 bases between them. The germline gives CDR1 SGHVS, CDR2 FQNEAQ. The CDR3 has 12 amino acids. As DNA, the CDR3 is TGTGCCAGCACGGGGGTTCTGGCTGAAGCTTTCTTT. It translates to CASTGVLAEAFF.

The V and J genes are TRBV5-1 and TRBJ1-1; unclear D gene. Germline CDR1 is SGHRS and CDR2 is YFSETQ. There are 15 residues in the CDR3. The V and J ends lost 2 bases and 2 bases respectively, with 13 bases between them. DNA for the CDR3: TGCGCCAGCAGCTTTAGCGGGGTCCCCAACACTGAAGCTTTCTTT. Residues: CASSFSGVPNTEAFF. Full variable domain (missing parts from reference TRBV5-1 and TRBJ1-1): KAGVTQTPRYLIKTRGQQVTLSCSPISGHRSVSWYQQTPGQGLQFLFEYFSETQRNKGNFPGRFSGRQFSNSRSEMNVSTLELGDSALYLCASSFSGVPNTEAFFGQGTRLTVV.

The rearrangement joins TRBV19 to TRBJ2-3, with D perhaps matching TRBD1 (6 bases). V dropped 5 bases and J dropped 5 bases, with 17 bases sitting between them. The CDR3 is 15 residues long. The germline CDR1 and CDR2 sequences are LNHDA and SQIVND (reference sequence). DNA of the CDR3: TGTGCCAGTAGTGGATCGGACAGTTCCTTAGATACGCAGTATTTT. Residues: CASSGSDSSLDTQYF. Full variable domain (missing parts from reference TRBV19 and TRBJ2-3): DGGITQSPKYLFRKEGQNVTLSCEQNLNHDAMYWYRQDPGQGLRLIYYSQIVNDFQKGDIAEGYSVSREKKESFPLTVTSAQKNPTAFYLCASSGSDSSLDTQYFGPGTRLTVL.

This chain connects TRBV4-1 to TRBJ1-3; 11 bases line up with TRBD1. The junction had 8 bases not matched to a gene; V was cut back by 4 bases and J by 0 bases. Per germline, CDR1 MGHRA and CDR2 YSYEKL. This CDR3 is 18 amino acids long. CDR3 DNA: TGCGCCAGCAGCCGAGGGACAGGGGGGCTTAGCTCTGGAAACACCATATATTTT. Protein sequence: CASSRGTGGLSSGNTIYF.

This chain links TRBV29-1 with TRBJ2-2; D uncertain. CDR1 is SQVTM, CDR2 ANQGSEA, per germline. Deletions cut 3 bases from V and 2 bases from J, with 13 bases between. This CDR3 is built from 15 residues. CDR3 DNA sequence: TGCAGCGTTGATAGAGGCTTATACAACACCGGGGAGCTGTTTTTT. The encoded protein is CSVDRGLYNTGELFF.

The chain has TRBV5-1 and TRBJ2-3; TRBD2 aligns across 7 bases. The trim removed 4 bases at V and 0 bases at J, leaving 5 bases unmatched. Per the germline V gene, CDR1 is SGHRS and CDR2 is YFSETQ. This CDR3 has 15 residues. The CDR3 is CASSPSGVSTDTQYF. In DNA, the CDR3 is TGCGCCAGCAGCCCGAGCGGGGTCAGCACAGATACGCAGTATTTT.

The chain is built from TRBV12-3 or TRBV12-4 and TRBJ1-1; a possible D gene is TRBD1 (5 bases). Trimming pared 2 bases from V and 6 bases from J, leaving 10 bases between. The CDR3 is 13 residues long. The CDR3 coding sequence is TGTGCCAGCAGTTTATACGGGGGGTCTGAAGCTTTCTTT. It is translated as CASSLYGGSEAFF.

V and J are TRBV7-9 and TRBJ2-5; TRBD2 matches at 9 bases. CDR1 is SEHNR, CDR2 FQNEAQ, per germline (reference sequence). The CDR3 loop spans 15 amino acids. V was pared by 0 bases and J by 1 base, with 0 bases of the junction left unmatched. The CDR3 DNA reads TGTGCCAGCAGCTTAGCGGGACTAGCCCAAGAGACCCAGTACTTC. It specifies CASSLAGLAQETQYF.

CDR3 amino acids: CASSWAGTELYEQYF. The CDR3 nucleotides read TGTGCCAGCAGCTGGGCCGGGACTGAGTTATACGAGCAGTACTTC. The gene calls are TRBV7-9 and TRBJ2-7; D might be TRBD2 (6 bases). The CDR3 spans 15 residues. Per the germline V gene, CDR1 is SEHNR and CDR2 is FQNEAQ (reference sequence). The V end lost 4 bases, the J end lost 4 bases, and 17 bases lay between the germline ends.